This paragraph reports one T cell receptor (beta chain). Its antigen is still unknown. The treatment denotes: around 19 received Ad26.COV2.S at low or high dose, single or two shots; 5 received placebo; per-sample allocation not given. The investigators took samples on day 63 after the first vaccine or placebo injection. An Ad26 vector carrying the Wuhan-strain SARS-CoV-2 spike served as the vaccine. Repertoires were generated with immunoSEQ multiplex PCR, while TCRdb's copy carries only in-frame clones and drops some. The data contain some 340,000 clones, around four fifths of them singletons. This record comes from a study of Ad26.COV2.S vaccination and SARS-CoV-2 variants. Study results and limitations: The authors reported substantial breadth in spike-specific CD8+ and CD4+ T cell responses after vaccination.

Trimming took off 4 bases at V and 4 bases at J, with 14 bases between the two ends. CDR1 MDHEN and CDR2 SYDVKM come from the germline V gene. This CDR3 contains 14 residues. The chain carries TRBV28 and TRBJ2-7; D is perhaps TRBD2 (6 bases). The sequences come from peripheral blood, collected in a trial of Ad26.COV2.S vaccine versus placebo. The TCR sequence derives from a person aged 18-65 years who received the Ad26.COV2.S COVID-19 vaccine or a placebo. CDR3 residues: CASSSPGLPYEQYF. Here the CDR3 DNA reads TGTGCCAGCAGTTCACCGGGACTGCCTTACGAGCAGTACTTC.